Below are 27 T cell receptor beta chains sequenced from a single sample in a study of blood T cell repertoires in COVID-19 (dated by TCRdb to 2019 to 2021). The method behind the library was the immunoSEQ multiplex PCR assay. As stored in TCRdb, this immuneACCESS dataset retains in-frame rearrangements with V and J assigned. A fraction of the clones does not appear; measured against another copy, unresolved V genes explain less than half of the discrepancy, and the remainder lacks a known reason. Present in this sample are 150,000 to 180,000 clones, roughly four fifths of which were seen just once. Jointly, the top ten make up roughly 3.6% of the sample. Sequencing input: peripheral blood. These receptors were taken from a woman aged 80 or over with acute or convalescent COVID-19.

The rearrangement uses TRBV7-9 and TRBJ1-2; D call uncertain. The CDR3 loop spans 14 amino acids. Looked up from germline, CDR1 is SEHNR and CDR2 is FQNEAQ (reference sequence). Trimming removed 5 bases from V and 8 bases from J, with 18 bases in between. The CDR3 region has the DNA TGTGCCAGCAGCCCAGCGGAACTCCAGCAGGGCTACACCTTC. The encoded protein is CASSPAELQQGYTF.

This chain connects TRBV7-3 to TRBJ1-1, with D tentatively TRBD1 (5 bases). The CDR3 has 14 residues. The germline V gene encodes CDR1 SGHTA and CDR2 FQGTGA. The V end was cut by 1 base, the J end by 2 bases, with 8 bases between. The CDR3 coding sequence is TGTGCCAGCAGCTTAATGGGGGGAAACACTGAAGCTTTCTTT. Residues: CASSLMGGNTEAFF.

V and J are TRBV2 and TRBJ1-6; D is unresolved. The CDR3 has 15 residues. Germline CDR1 and CDR2: SNHLY and FYNNEI. V lost 10 bases and J 6 bases, leaving 19 bases between the germline ends. CDR3 DNA: TGTGCCACCAGGCCCCAGGACTTGTCTAATTCACCCCTCCACTTT. This gives the protein CATRPQDLSNSPLHF.

This clone appeared a few times. The chain joins TRBV27 to TRBJ1-2; TRBD1 might be the D (5 bases). This CDR3 contains 14 residues. V shed 8 bases and J shed 4 bases, with 17 bases lying between them. CDR1 and CDR2 (germline): MNHEY, SMNVEV (reference sequence). CDR3 sequence (DNA): TGTGCCAGCCGCACCTCCGGGGGTACCTATGGCTACACCTTC. The encoded protein is CASRTSGGTYGYTF.

This sequence joins TRBV11-2 and TRBJ2-3; 10 nucleotides align to TRBD1. Germline CDR1 reads SGHAT; CDR2 reads FQNNGV. With V trimmed by 2 bases and J by 5 bases, 16 bases remained unmatched. The CDR3 extends over 19 amino acids. The CDR3 DNA sequence: TGTGCCAGCAGCTTAAGGAAGCCCGGGACAGGGGAGTTTGGAGATACGCAGTATTTT. It yields the protein CASSLRKPGTGEFGDTQYF.

This clone turned up a few times. CDR3 residues: CASSLVDRYEQYF. The CDR3 DNA reads as TGTGCCAGCAGCTTAGTAGATAGATACGAGCAGTACTTC. The chain recombines TRBV7-9 with TRBJ2-7, with unresolved D. The CDR3 length is 13 residues. V gave up 1 base and J gave up 4 bases, with 8 bases separating them. CDR1 is SEHNR, CDR2 FQNEAQ, per germline (reference sequence).

The chain has TRBV30 and TRBJ1-4; TRBD1 aligns across 9 bases. The CDR3 is made up of 14 amino acids. J was trimmed by 7 bases and V by 7 bases; bases with no gene match: 10. The V gene's germline CDR1 is GTSNPN and CDR2 SVGIG (reference sequence). As DNA, the CDR3 is TGTGCCTCCGCTCCGGGACAGGGTCCTGAAAAACTGTTTTTT. Its protein product is CASAPGQGPEKLFF.

This clone was picked up a small number of times. The rearrangement joins TRBV27 to TRBJ1-6; D is perhaps TRBD1 (6 bases). CDR3 length equals 15 residues. Germline V gene lookup returns CDR1 MNHEY and CDR2 SMNVEV (reference sequence). With 5 bases removed from V and 4 bases from J, the gap between germline ends came to 12 bases. This CDR3 is CASSTGQSYNSPLHF. The CDR3 coding sequence is TGTGCCAGCAGTACCGGACAGTCTTATAATTCACCCCTCCACTTT.

The V and J genes are TRBV5-6 and TRBJ1-2, with 9 bases fitting TRBD1. Trimming took 5 bases from V and 2 from J; bases not matched to a gene: 7. There are 15 residues in the CDR3. Germline assignment: CDR1 SGHDT and CDR2 YYEEEE. CDR3 loop: CASRYGQGLNYGYTF. The CDR3 DNA reads as TGTGCCAGCAGGTACGGACAGGGGCTAAACTATGGCTACACCTTC. The whole variable domain, remainder taken from reference TRBV5-6 and TRBJ1-2, is DAGVTQSPTHLIKTRGQQVTLRCSPKSGHDTVSWYQQALGQGPQFIFQYYEEEERQRGNFPDRFSGHQFPNYSSELNVNALLLGDSALYLCASRYGQGLNYGYTFGSGTRLTVV.

The chain joins TRBV10-3 to TRBJ2-2, with TRBD2 identical over 9 bases. CDR3 length: 15 residues. CDR1 is ENHRY, CDR2 SYGVKD, per germline. The V and J ends lost 4 bases and 5 bases, in that order; junction bases with no gene match: 5. CDR3 sequence reads: CAISGSGRRTGELFF. In DNA, the CDR3 is TGTGCCATCAGTGGTAGCGGGAGAAGAACCGGGGAGCTGTTTTTT.

This CDR3 reads CASFTGYSGNTIYF. The CDR3, as DNA: TGTGCCAGCTTTACAGGGTACTCTGGAAACACCATATATTTT. The rearrangement joins TRBV6-6 to TRBJ1-3; possible D gene TRBD1, 6 bases. From germline, CDR1 is MNHNY and CDR2 SVGAGI (reference sequence). The V end lost 8 bases, the J end lost 0 bases, and 11 bases lay between the germline ends. There are 14 residues in the CDR3.

This chain uses TRBV3-1 (or the pseudogene TRBV3-2) with TRBJ1-6; possible D gene TRBD1, 5 bases. The germline CDR1 and CDR2 sequences are LGHDT and YNNKEL (reference sequence). V lost 2 bases to trimming and J lost 8 bases, with 16 bases between them. The CDR3 spans 16 residues. CDR3 in amino acids: CASSQSDLGGYSPLHF. The CDR3 region has the DNA TGTGCCAGCAGCCAAAGTGATCTCGGGGGTTATTCACCCCTCCACTTT.

The chain carries TRBV5-1 and TRBJ2-2; 9 nucleotides agree with TRBD1. Germline V gene sequence: CDR1 SGHRS, CDR2 YFSETQ. J was trimmed by 4 bases and V by 3 bases; bases with no gene match: 4. The CDR3 is 15 residues long. The CDR3 sequence: CASSWGQGATGELFF. The CDR3 DNA reads as TGCGCCAGCAGCTGGGGACAGGGTGCCACCGGGGAGCTGTTTTTT.

The chain joins TRBV4-3 to TRBJ2-4, with D possibly TRBD1 on 6 matching bases. CDR3 size: 16 residues. Trimming took off 2 bases at V and 0 bases at J, with 11 bases between the two ends. CDR1 and CDR2 (germline): LGHNA, YSLEER. This CDR3 is CASSQQGWGAKNIQYF. As DNA, the CDR3 is TGCGCCAGCAGCCAACAGGGGTGGGGAGCCAAAAACATTCAGTACTTC.

J is TRBJ1-1 and V is TRBV18; no firm D call. The CDR3 contains 14 residues. Deletions cut 5 bases from V and 5 bases from J, with 15 bases between. Per germline, CDR1 KGHSH and CDR2 LQKENI. CDR3 sequence reads: CASSDVGRATEAFF. In nucleotides, the CDR3 is TGTGCCAGCTCAGACGTAGGGAGGGCTACTGAAGCTTTCTTT.

The gene calls are TRBV25-1 and TRBJ2-3, with TRBD2 identical over 7 bases. With 4 bases clipped from V and 5 bases from J, the junction kept 9 bases outside the gene matches. This CDR3 contains 15 residues. Per the germline V gene, CDR1 is MGHDK and CDR2 is SYGVNS. The CDR3 nucleotides read TGTGCCAGCAGTGCGCGGGGGACCCGGGGAGATACGCAGTATTTT. Protein product: CASSARGTRGDTQYF.

The chain links TRBV7-7 to TRBJ2-1, with TRBD2 as a possible D gene (5 bases). Germline V lookup: CDR1 SSHAT, CDR2 FNYEAQ (reference sequence). The CDR3 loop spans 14 amino acids. The V and J ends lost 1 base and 5 bases respectively, with 9 bases between them. This CDR3 reads CASSLDEGNNEQFF. The DNA for the CDR3 is TGTGCCAGCAGCTTAGATGAGGGCAACAATGAGCAGTTCTTC. Looking up the rest from reference TRBV7-7 and TRBJ2-1 gives the full variable domain: GAGVSQSPRYKVTKRGQDVTLRCDPISSHATLYWYQQALGQGPEFLTYFNYEAQPDKSGLPSDRFSAERPEGSISTLTIQRTEQRDSAMYRCASSLDEGNNEQFFGPGTRLTVL.

The chain is built from TRBV6-2 or TRBV6-3 and TRBJ2-3; a possible D gene is TRBD2 (7 bases). Germline V gene lookup returns CDR1 MNHEY and CDR2 SVGEGT. With 4 bases removed from V and 3 bases from J, the gap between germline ends came to 11 bases. CDR3 length equals 14 residues. This chain's CDR3 is CASSLGGATDTQYF. The CDR3 DNA sequence: TGTGCCAGCAGTTTGGGGGGGGCAACAGATACGCAGTATTTT.

This clone showed up just a few times. This chain uses TRBV6-5 with TRBJ1-1; 9 bases map to TRBD1. The V and J ends lost 5 bases and 8 bases, in that order; junction bases with no gene match: 6. The CDR3 is made up of 13 amino acids. Germline V CDR1 and CDR2: MNHEY, SVGAGI. This chain's CDR3 is CASSTTGTGEAFF. CDR3 sequence (DNA): TGTGCCAGCAGTACAACCGGGACAGGGGAAGCTTTCTTT.

The rearrangement uses TRBV2 and TRBJ1-2, with a weak D call TRBD1 (6 bases). CDR3 size: 17 residues. Germline CDR1 SNHLY, CDR2 FYNNEI. Trimming stripped 8 bases from V and 0 bases from J, with 22 bases between. The CDR3 region has the DNA TGTGCCAGCGGGGGGGGGCCACTAACCGAAACTAACTATGGCTACACCTTC. It encodes CASGGGPLTETNYGYTF.

J is TRBJ2-1 and V is TRBV7-6; 7 nucleotides match TRBD2. The CDR3 length is 14 residues. Looked up from germline, CDR1 is SGHVS and CDR2 is FNYEAQ. V lost 0 bases to trimming and J lost 8 bases; unmatched junction nucleotides: 4. The CDR3 nucleotides are TGTGCCAGCAGCTTAGCCTCCCGGGGGGATGAGCAGTTCTTC. It yields the protein CASSLASRGDEQFF.

The chain is built from TRBV6-5 and TRBJ1-1, with 9 bases identical to TRBD1. This CDR3 is 16 amino acids long. Germline trimming cut 0 bases from V and 4 bases from J; bases unmatched to any gene: 6. Germline loops: CDR1 MNHEY, CDR2 SVGAGI. This CDR3 is CASSYSLGQGSTEAFF. In DNA form, the CDR3 reads TGTGCCAGCAGTTACTCTCTCGGACAGGGGAGCACTGAAGCTTTCTTT.

The count of this clone is one. V usage is TRBV12-3 or TRBV12-4 and J usage is TRBJ2-1, with 7 bases identical to TRBD2. J gave up 8 bases and V 3 bases, and 4 bases lay outside the gene matches. The CDR3 sequence is 13 residues long. The CDR3, as DNA: TGTGCCAGCAGTTTGGGAGGGCGGGATGAGCAGTTCTTC. Amino acid sequence: CASSLGGRDEQFF.

V is TRBV7-2 and J is TRBJ1-2, with 11 bases fitting TRBD1. CDR1 and CDR2 from the germline V gene are SGHTA and FQGNSA. The CDR3 runs to 16 residues. V dropped 5 bases and J dropped 7; count of bases not matched to a gene: 12. The CDR3 DNA reads as TGTGCCAGCAGCCCCGCGAGCGGGACAGGGGGAGGTGGCTACACCTTC. Encoded protein: CASSPASGTGGGGYTF.

CDR3 coding DNA: TGTGCCAGCAGCTTCCGGGCGGGAGGTGACCCTGCGTACGAGCAGTACTTC. This sequence encodes CASSFRAGGDPAYEQYF. The V call is TRBV5-6, the J call TRBJ2-7; 8 nucleotides agree with TRBD2. Per the germline V gene, CDR1 is SGHDT and CDR2 is YYEEEE. V gave up 2 bases and J gave up 4 bases; unmatched junction bases: 14. The CDR3 consists of 17 residues.

The chain joins TRBV18 to TRBJ2-1; the match to TRBD1 covers 9 bases. The V and J ends lost 2 bases and 5 bases, in that order; junction bases with no gene match: 4. Germline CDR1 and CDR2: KGHSH and LQKENI. This CDR3 is built from 15 residues. Here the CDR3 reads CASSPFGQGNNEQFF. The CDR3 coding sequence is TGTGCCAGCTCACCATTTGGACAGGGGAACAATGAGCAGTTCTTC.

This sequence joins TRBV19 and TRBJ1-5; tentatively, D is TRBD1 (6 bases). The V end was cut by 3 bases, the J end by 4 bases, with 13 bases between. The CDR3 sequence is 15 residues long. The germline V gene has CDR1 LNHDA and CDR2 SQIVND (reference sequence). CDR3 nucleotides: TGTGCCAGTAGTATTGGGGGCCCCATAAATCAGCCCCAGCATTTT. Translating gives CASSIGGPINQPQHF.